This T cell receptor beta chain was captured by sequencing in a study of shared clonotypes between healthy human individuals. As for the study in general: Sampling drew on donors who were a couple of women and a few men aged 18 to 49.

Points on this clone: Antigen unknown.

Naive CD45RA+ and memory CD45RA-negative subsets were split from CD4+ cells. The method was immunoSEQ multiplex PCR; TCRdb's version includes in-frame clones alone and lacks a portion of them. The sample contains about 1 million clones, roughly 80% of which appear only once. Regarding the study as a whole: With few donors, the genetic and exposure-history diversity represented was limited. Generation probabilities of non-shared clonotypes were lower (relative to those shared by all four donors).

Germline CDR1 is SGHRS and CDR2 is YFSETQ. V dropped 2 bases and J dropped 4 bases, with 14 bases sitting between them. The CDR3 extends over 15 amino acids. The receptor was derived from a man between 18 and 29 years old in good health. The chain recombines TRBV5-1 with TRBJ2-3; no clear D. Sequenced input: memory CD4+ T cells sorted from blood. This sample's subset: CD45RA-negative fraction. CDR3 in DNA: TGCGCCAGCAGCTTCGCCCTCTCTCACCCAGATACGCAGTATTTT. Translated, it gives CASSFALSHPDTQYF.